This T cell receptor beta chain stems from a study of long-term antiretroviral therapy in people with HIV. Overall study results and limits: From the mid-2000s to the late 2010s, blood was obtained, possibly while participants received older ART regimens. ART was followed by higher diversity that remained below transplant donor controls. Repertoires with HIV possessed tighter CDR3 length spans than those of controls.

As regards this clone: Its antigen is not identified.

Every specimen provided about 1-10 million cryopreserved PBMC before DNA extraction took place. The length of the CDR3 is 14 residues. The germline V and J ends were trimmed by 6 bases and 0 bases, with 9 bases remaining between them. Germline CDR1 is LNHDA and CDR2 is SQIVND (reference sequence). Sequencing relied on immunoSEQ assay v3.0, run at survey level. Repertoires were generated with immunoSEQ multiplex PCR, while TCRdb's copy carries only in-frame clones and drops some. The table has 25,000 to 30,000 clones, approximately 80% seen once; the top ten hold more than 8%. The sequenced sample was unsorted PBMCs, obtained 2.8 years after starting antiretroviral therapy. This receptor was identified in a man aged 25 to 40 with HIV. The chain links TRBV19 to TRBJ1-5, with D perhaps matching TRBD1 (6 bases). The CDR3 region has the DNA TGTGCCAGTAGCAGGACAGTTAGCAATCAGCCCCAGCATTTT. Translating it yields CASSRTVSNQPQHF. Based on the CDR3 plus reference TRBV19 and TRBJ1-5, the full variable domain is DGGITQSPKYLFRKEGQNVTLSCEQNLNHDAMYWYRQDPGQGLRLIYYSQIVNDFQKGDIAEGYSVSREKKESFPLTVTSAQKNPTAFYLCASSRTVSNQPQHFGDGTRLSIL.